This T cell receptor (beta chain) was retrieved from a study of beta chain features in type 1 diabetes. Study results and limitations: Small HLA sub-analyses could not settle whether HLA shapes TCRB rearrangement. All four CD4+ subsets of Type 1 diabetes patients contained TCRB CDR3s that were moderately but significantly shorter.

The entirety of the isolated RNA underwent reverse transcription, so expressed TCRB transcripts were sequenced. Generated by immunoSEQ multiplex PCR, the TCRdb table keeps only in-frame clones and is missing some. This sample has a few hundred thousand clones, with roughly 22% found just once. This clone was counted only a few times. Its antigen is still unknown. With 4 bases clipped from V and 7 bases from J, the junction kept 11 bases outside the gene matches. CDR1 is MGHRA, CDR2 YSYEKL, per germline. The CDR3 spans 16 residues. The sequenced sample was naive CD4+ T cells from blood. The TCR was taken from a woman in her thirties or forties with type 1 diabetes. The genes are TRBV4-1 and TRBJ1-4; 8 bases map to TRBD1. The CDR3 reads CASSPSNRGIGEKLFF. DNA for the CDR3: TGCGCCAGCAGCCCGTCGAACAGGGGGATTGGTGAAAAACTGTTTTTT.